This TCR beta chain was documented in a study of blood T cell repertoires in COVID-19. Across the whole study: The study drew acute and convalescent COVID-19 samples from the United States, Italy and Spain.

CDR1 is MNHEY, CDR2 SVGAGI, per germline. V trimming: 5 bases; J trimming: 5 bases; junction bases outside the gene matches: 6. This CDR3 is built from 15 residues. During active infection, Seattle patients enrolled and were then monitored through disease. Authors' processing steps: Nucleated cell number was recorded as an estimate derived from reference gene primer amplification. Here immunoSEQ multiplex PCR was the method, and the copy in TCRdb shows in-frame clones only, minus some. V, J and clone size were drawn from that table, and D and trimming were deduced from the DNA. The data contain 200,000 to 250,000 clones, approximately 86% of them singletons.

This TCR derives from a woman aged 50 to 65 with COVID-19, enrolled during active disease. The chain joins TRBV6-5 to TRBJ1-4; TRBD1 matches at 9 bases. The sample was peripheral blood. The CDR3 DNA follows: TGTGCCAGCAGTCCAGGACAGGGGTGGAATGAAAAACTGTTTTTT. Protein sequence: CASSPGQGWNEKLFF.